A single sample gave rise to the 14 T cell receptor beta chains below, sequenced in a study of cytomegalovirus exposure and HLA in healthy donors. The PCR was carried out with 60 Vbeta primers and 13 Jbeta primers. The data were produced by immunoSEQ multiplex PCR, yet TCRdb's version contains in-frame clones alone and is incomplete. The table lists some 30,000 clones. The sequenced sample was PBMCs. All receptors come from a man aged 40-49 years in good health and CMV-seronegative.

V and J are TRBV12-5 and TRBJ2-7; perhaps TRBD2 as D (6 bases). Germline CDR1 reads LGHNT; CDR2 reads FRNRAP. V was pared by 5 bases and J by 6 bases, with 14 bases between. The CDR3 loop spans 13 amino acids. CDR3: CASGRDWGGEQYF. CDR3 nucleotides: TGTGCTAGTGGTAGGGACTGGGGAGGCGAGCAGTACTTC.

The chain is built from TRBV7-9 and TRBJ2-7; 10 bases are a match to TRBD1. J was trimmed by 5 bases and V by 3 bases; bases with no gene match: 4. The CDR3 spans 14 residues. Germline CDR1 is SEHNR and CDR2 is FQNEAQ (reference sequence). The CDR3: CASSLGQGLDEQYF. CDR3 coding DNA: TGTGCCAGCAGCTTGGGACAGGGGTTGGACGAGCAGTACTTC.

This chain links TRBV4-2 with TRBJ1-4; a possible D gene is TRBD1 (6 bases). CDR3 length: 16 residues. V lost 3 bases and J 3 bases, leaving 14 bases between the germline ends. Germline V gives CDR1 LGHNA, CDR2 YNFKEQ. CDR3 sequence (DNA): TGTGCCAGCAGCCAGGCAACAGGGCAGGCTAATGAAAAACTGTTTTTT. It translates to CASSQATGQANEKLFF.

The chain's CDR3 is CASSPGTSLGLQFF. CDR3 bases: TGCGCCAGCAGCCCAGGGACTAGTTTGGGTTTACAGTTCTTC. The chain employs TRBV5-1 and TRBJ2-1; 8 bases map to TRBD2. The germline V gene encodes CDR1 SGHRS and CDR2 YFSETQ. V lost 4 bases, J lost 13 bases, and 13 bases stayed unmatched. This CDR3 spans 14 amino acids.

The rearrangement links TRBV18 to TRBJ1-2; maybe TRBD1 (5 bases). The CDR3 has 12 amino acids. V gave up 3 bases and J gave up 7 bases, with 9 bases separating them. Per germline, CDR1 KGHSH and CDR2 LQKENI. The CDR3 loop reads CASSPVDSGYTF. CDR3 bases: TGTGCCAGCTCACCGGTCGACAGTGGCTACACCTTC.

The rearrangement uses TRBV6-1 and TRBJ2-1, with 8 bases fitting TRBD1. The V gene end was trimmed by 8 bases and the J gene end by 3 bases; junction bases not matched to a gene: 6. CDR3 length: 14 amino acids. The germline gives CDR1 MNHNS, CDR2 SASEGT. CDR3: CASARQGIYNEQFF. DNA of the CDR3: TGTGCCAGCGCTCGACAGGGGATCTACAATGAGCAGTTCTTC.

This rearrangement joins TRBV16 to TRBJ2-1; maybe TRBD1 (6 bases). The ends were cut back, 4 bases at V and 8 bases at J, with 12 bases in the middle. CDR3 length: 13 residues. Germline-derived CDR1 and CDR2 are KGHSY and FQNENV. CDR3 in DNA: TGTGCCAGCAGCCGCATACAGGGCGATGAGCAGTTCTTC. This gives the protein CASSRIQGDEQFF.

The chain links TRBV18 to TRBJ2-7; a weak D match, TRBD2 (6 bases). Germline V gene lookup returns CDR1 KGHSH and CDR2 LQKENI. The length of the CDR3 is 13 residues. The V and J ends lost 10 bases and 3 bases respectively, with 16 bases between them. This chain's CDR3 is CATSREEGYEQYF. The CDR3 DNA sequence: TGTGCCACCAGCAGGGAGGAGGGCTACGAGCAGTACTTC. Based on the CDR3 plus reference TRBV18 and TRBJ2-7, the full variable domain is NAGVMQNPRHLVRRRGQEARLRCSPMKGHSHVYWYRQLPEEGLKFMVYLQKENIIDESGMPKERFSAEFPKEGPSILRIQQVVRGDSAAYFCATSREEGYEQYFGPGTRLTVT.

The V call is TRBV5-6, the J call TRBJ2-7; 8 bases fit TRBD2. CDR1 and CDR2 from the germline V gene are SGHDT and YYEEEE. V shed 4 bases, J shed 5 bases, and the junction held 23 bases outside the gene matches. This CDR3 spans 19 amino acids. CDR3 residues: CASSPLTSALRGNGDEQYF. In DNA form, the CDR3 reads TGTGCCAGCAGCCCCCTGACTAGCGCGCTCCGGGGGAATGGAGACGAGCAGTACTTC.

The V call is TRBV30, the J call TRBJ2-3, with TRBD1 identical over 8 bases. Trimming removed 3 bases from V and 4 bases from J; junction bases left unmatched: 6. CDR1 GTSNPN and CDR2 SVGIG come from the germline V gene (reference sequence). CDR3 length: 14 amino acids. CDR3 protein: CAWRVTGGSDTQYF. The CDR3, as DNA: TGTGCCTGGAGGGTTACAGGGGGGTCAGATACGCAGTATTTT. Supplemented by reference TRBV30 and TRBJ2-3, the full variable domain reads SQTIHQWPATLVQPVGSPLSLECTVEGTSNPNLYWYRQAAGRGLQLLFYSVGIGQISSEVPQNLSASRPQDRQFILSSKKLLLSDSGFYLCAWRVTGGSDTQYFGPGTRLTVL.

CDR3 DNA: TGCAGCGTTGTGGACAGTCCGGCTGAAGCTTTCTTT. It encodes CSVVDSPAEAFF. This chain links TRBV29-1 with TRBJ1-1; weak D call: TRBD1 (6 bases). CDR1 SQVTM and CDR2 ANQGSEA come from the germline V gene. The CDR3 consists of 12 residues. Trimming took 4 bases from V and 6 from J, leaving 12 bases between them.

Of note for this clone: Relative to the germline gene, one junction end is altered; a read error may explain this. V gene TRBV4-3 combines with J gene TRBJ2-3; 8 nucleotides line up with TRBD2. CDR3 length: 16 amino acids. Looked up from germline, CDR1 is LGHNA and CDR2 is YSLEER. CDR3 sequence reads: CASSQELAEGTDKQYF. The CDR3 DNA follows: TGCGCCAGCAGCCAAGAACTAGCGGAGGGCACAGATAAGCAGTATTTT.

The chain links TRBV11-2 to TRBJ1-4; no firm D call. CDR3 length: 15 residues. Per the germline V gene, CDR1 is SGHAT and CDR2 is FQNNGV. The V and J ends lost 3 bases and 8 bases respectively, with 16 bases between them. CDR3 region: CASSLARGFGEKLFF. CDR3 nucleotides: TGTGCCAGCAGCTTGGCACGAGGGTTTGGGGAAAAACTGTTTTTT.

V is TRBV6-6 and J is TRBJ1-4, with D perhaps TRBD1 (6 bases). Per the germline V gene, CDR1 is MNHNY and CDR2 is SVGAGI (reference sequence). The CDR3 runs 15 residues. Trimming left V 5 bases short and J 4 bases short, with 14 bases between. CDR3: CASSGSDSYNEKLFF. In DNA, the CDR3 is TGTGCCAGCAGTGGTTCGGACAGCTATAATGAAAAACTGTTTTTT.